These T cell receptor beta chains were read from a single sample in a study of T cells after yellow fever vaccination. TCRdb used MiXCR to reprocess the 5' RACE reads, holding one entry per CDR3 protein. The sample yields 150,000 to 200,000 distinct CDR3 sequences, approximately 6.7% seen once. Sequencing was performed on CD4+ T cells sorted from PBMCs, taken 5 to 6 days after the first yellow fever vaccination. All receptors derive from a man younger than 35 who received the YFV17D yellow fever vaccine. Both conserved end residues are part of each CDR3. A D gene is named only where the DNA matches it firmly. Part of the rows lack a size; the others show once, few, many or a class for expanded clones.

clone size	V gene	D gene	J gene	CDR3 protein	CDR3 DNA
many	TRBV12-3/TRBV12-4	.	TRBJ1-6	CASSFLTNSPLHF	TGTGCCAGCAGTTTTCTGACCAATTCACCCCTCCACTTT
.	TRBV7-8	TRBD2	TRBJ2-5	CASSWRLAGRKETQYF	TGTGCCAGCAGCTGGCGACTAGCGGGGAGGAAAGAGACCCAGTACTTC
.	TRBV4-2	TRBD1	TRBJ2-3	CASSQAGTGEDTQYF	TGTGCCAGCAGCCAAGCCGGGACAGGGGAAGATACGCAGTATTTT
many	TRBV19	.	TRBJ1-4	CASSGLATNEKLFF	TGTGCCAGTAGCGGACTGGCAACTAATGAAAAACTGTTTTTT
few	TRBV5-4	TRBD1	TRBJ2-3	CASSPWTGEDTQYF	TGTGCCAGCAGCCCCTGGACAGGGGAAGATACGCAGTATTTT
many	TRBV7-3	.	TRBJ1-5	CASSPGEGQPQHF	TGTGCCAGCAGCCCCGGGGAAGGTCAGCCCCAGCATTTT
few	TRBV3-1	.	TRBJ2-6	CASRQGFSGANVLTF	TGTGCCAGCAGACAAGGGTTCTCTGGGGCCAACGTCCTGACTTTC
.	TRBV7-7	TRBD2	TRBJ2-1	CASSLSPSGGENEQFF	TGTGCTAGCAGCTTAAGTCCTAGCGGGGGGGAGAATGAGCAGTTCTTC
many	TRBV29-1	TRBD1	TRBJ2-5	CSADRAGTETQYF	TGCAGCGCCGACAGGGCAGGAACCGAGACCCAGTACTTC
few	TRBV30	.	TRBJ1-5	CAWSVGQGMQPQHF	TGTGCCTGGAGTGTAGGGCAGGGAATGCAGCCCCAGCATTTT
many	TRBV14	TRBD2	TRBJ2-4	CASSRSGALAKNIQYF	TGTGCCAGCAGCCGTAGCGGGGCCCTAGCCAAAAACATTCAGTACTTC
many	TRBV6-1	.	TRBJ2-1	CASSWGQPYNEQFF	TGTGCCAGCAGCTGGGGACAACCCTACAATGAGCAGTTCTTC
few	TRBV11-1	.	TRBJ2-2	CASRRNTRPGKKNTGELFF	TGTGCCAGCAGGCGTAACACCCGCCCGGGGAAAAAGAACACCGGGGAGCTGTTTTTT
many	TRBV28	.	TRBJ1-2	CASTPPGRRGYTF	TGTGCCAGCACTCCACCCGGGCGACGTGGCTACACCTTC
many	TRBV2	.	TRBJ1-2	CASSEVLTGYTF	TGTGCCAGCAGTGAAGTATTGACTGGCTACACCTTC
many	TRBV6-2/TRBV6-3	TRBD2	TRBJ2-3	CASSGTSGGSTDTQYF	TGTGCCAGCAGTGGGACTAGCGGGGGTTCCACAGATACGCAGTATTTT
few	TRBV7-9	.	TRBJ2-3	CASSRGAGTDTQYF	TGTGCCAGCAGCCGGGGGGCCGGCACAGATACGCAGTATTTT
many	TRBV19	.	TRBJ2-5	CASSIQGGETQYF	TGTGCCAGTAGTATTCAAGGAGGAGAGACCCAGTACTTC
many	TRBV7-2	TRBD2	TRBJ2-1	CASSLGLAGGISEQFF	TGTGCCAGCAGCTTAGGCCTAGCGGGGGGTATATCTGAGCAGTTCTTC
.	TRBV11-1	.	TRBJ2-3	CASRQKAKGRRGDTQYF	TGTGCCAGCAGACAGAAAGCCAAGGGCCGGCGGGGCGATACGCAGTATTTT
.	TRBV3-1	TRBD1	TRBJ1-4	CASSRGTGNKLFF	TGTGCCAGCAGCCGCGGGACAGGGAACAAACTGTTTTTT
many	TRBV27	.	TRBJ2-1	CASRTSGVTTIEQFF	TGTGCCAGCAGAACAAGTGGTGTAACTACAATTGAGCAGTTCTTC
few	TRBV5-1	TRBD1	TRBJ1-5	CASSQTGYSNQPQHF	TGCGCCAGCAGCCAGACAGGGTATAGCAATCAGCCCCAGCATTTT
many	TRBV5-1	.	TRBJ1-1	CASSLGFGGNSEAFF	TGCGCCAGCAGCTTAGGGTTCGGGGGTAATTCTGAAGCTTTCTTT
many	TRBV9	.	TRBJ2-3	CASTTREGASTDTQYF	TGTGCCAGCACCACGAGGGAGGGGGCCAGCACAGATACGCAGTATTTT
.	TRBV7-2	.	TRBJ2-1	CASSEVALGYNEQFF	TGTGCCAGCAGCGAGGTAGCGTTGGGCTACAATGAGCAGTTCTTC
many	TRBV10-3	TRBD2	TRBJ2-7	CAISESTSGGDEQYF	TGTGCCATCAGTGAGTCGACTAGCGGGGGCGACGAGCAGTACTTC
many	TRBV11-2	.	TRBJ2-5	CASSFSSEETQYF	TGTGCCAGCAGCTTTTCCAGCGAAGAGACCCAGTACTTC
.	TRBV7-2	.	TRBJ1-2	CASSLAPPNYGYTF	TGTGCCAGCAGCTTAGCGCCACCCAACTATGGCTACACCTTC
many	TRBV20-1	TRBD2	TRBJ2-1	CSVRTSPSSYNEQFF	TGCAGTGTCAGGACTAGCCCGAGCTCCTACAATGAGCAGTTCTTC
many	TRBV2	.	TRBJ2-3	CASSEWYTDTQYF	TGTGCCAGCAGTGAGTGGTACACAGATACGCAGTATTTT
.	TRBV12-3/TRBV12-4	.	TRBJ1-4	CASSFRIGPRGNEKLFF	TGTGCCAGCAGTTTTAGGATAGGCCCACGCGGGAATGAAAAACTGTTTTTT
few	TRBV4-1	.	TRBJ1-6	CASSQGRLRASSYNSPLHF	TGCGCCAGCAGCCAAGGACGGTTAAGGGCAAGCTCCTATAATTCACCCCTCCACTTT
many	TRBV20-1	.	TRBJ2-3	CSARVGATGTDTQYF	TGCAGTGCTAGAGTGGGAGCTACGGGGACAGATACGCAGTATTTT
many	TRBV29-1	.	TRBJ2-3	CSTDGGGADTQYF	TGCAGCACCGATGGAGGGGGTGCAGATACGCAGTATTTT
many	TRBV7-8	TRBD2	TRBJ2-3	CASASPGTSVDTQYF	TGTGCCAGCGCCAGCCCCGGGACTAGCGTCGATACGCAGTATTTT
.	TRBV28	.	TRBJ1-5	CASSLPTGFQPQHF	TGTGCCAGCAGTTTACCTACAGGGTTTCAGCCCCAGCATTTT
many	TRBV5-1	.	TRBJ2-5	CASSLGPETQYF	TGCGCCAGCAGCTTGGGTCCGGAGACCCAGTACTTC
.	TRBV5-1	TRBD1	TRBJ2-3	CASSRDRGRSSTDTQYF	TGCGCCAGCAGCCGGGACAGGGGACGATCTAGCACAGATACGCAGTATTTT
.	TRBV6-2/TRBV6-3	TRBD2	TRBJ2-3	CASRIAGLTDTQYF	TGTGCCAGCAGAATAGCGGGACTCACAGATACGCAGTATTTT
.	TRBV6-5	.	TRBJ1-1	CASSYGIWAQGANTEAFF	TGTGCCAGCAGTTACGGTATCTGGGCGCAGGGTGCGAACACTGAAGCTTTCTTT
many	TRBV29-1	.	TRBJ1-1	CSVIPLEEAFF	TGCAGCGTTATTCCTTTGGAGGAAGCTTTCTTT
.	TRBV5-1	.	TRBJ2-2	CASSSRGASTGELFF	TGCGCCAGCAGCTCACGGGGGGCGTCCACCGGGGAGCTGTTTTTT
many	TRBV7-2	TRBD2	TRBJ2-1	CASSPPGLAGGNEQFF	TGTGCCAGCAGCCCACCCGGACTAGCGGGGGGCAATGAGCAGTTCTTC
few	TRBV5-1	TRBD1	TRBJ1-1	CASTRTGGMNTEAFF	TGCGCCAGCACACGGACAGGGGGCATGAACACTGAAGCTTTCTTT
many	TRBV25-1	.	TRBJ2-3	CASSERTDTQYF	TGTGCCAGCAGTGAGAGGACAGATACGCAGTATTTT
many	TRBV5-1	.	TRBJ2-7	CASSGGAGISYEQYF	TGCGCCAGCAGCGGGGGGGCAGGGATCTCCTACGAGCAGTACTTC
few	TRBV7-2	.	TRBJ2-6	CASSPQFSGANVLTF	TGTGCCAGCAGCCCCCAGTTCTCTGGGGCCAACGTCCTGACTTTC
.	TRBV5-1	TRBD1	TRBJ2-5	CASSLTVEGGLGETQYF	TGCGCCAGCAGCTTGACGGTGGAAGGGGGCTTGGGGGAGACCCAGTACTTC
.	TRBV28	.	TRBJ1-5	CASTHGQISNQPQHF	TGTGCCAGCACTCATGGACAGATTAGCAATCAGCCCCAGCATTTT
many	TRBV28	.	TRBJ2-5	CASQKGGQETQYF	TGTGCCAGCCAAAAGGGGGGCCAAGAGACCCAGTACTTC
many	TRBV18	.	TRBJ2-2	CASSPQEAGELFF	TGTGCCAGCTCACCACAGGAAGCCGGGGAGCTGTTTTTT
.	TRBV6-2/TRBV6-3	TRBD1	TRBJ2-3	CASTLPGTGGDTQYF	TGTGCCAGCACCTTGCCAGGGACAGGTGGCGATACGCAGTATTTT